This TCR beta chain was sequenced during a study of T-cell reconstitution after alpha-beta-depleted transplantation in children. Unique molecular identifiers were used to barcode this TCRbeta library. In TCRdb, the PCR reads were re-called with MiXCR into one record per CDR3 protein. The sample carries fewer than 700,000 distinct CDR3 sequences, 10% to 15% recorded once. Trimming stripped 8 bases from V and 4 bases from J, with 6 bases between. The germline gives CDR1 ENHRY, CDR2 SYGVKD. This CDR3 spans 11 amino acids. This clonotype has a count of ten or more. Antigen unknown. The study's findings and limits: Some patients showed high day-60 TCRbeta diversity, which derived from surviving recipient T cells and thymic progenitors.

The clonotype comes from a male patient under 18 who had a stem cell transplant for acute myeloid leukemia, so the T cells may come from the graft donor. The rearrangement joins TRBV10-3 to TRBJ2-1; D is unclear. The specimen was PBMCs, mostly from graft donor cells, collected 360 days after TCRalphabeta/CD19-depleted stem cell transplant. CDR3 bases: TGTGCCATCGGCGATTACAATGAGCAGTTCTTC. Residues: CAIGDYNEQFF.